Detailed here is one T cell receptor (beta chain). Its specificity is not known. CDR1 MDHEN and CDR2 SYDVKM come from the germline V gene. V shed 3 bases and J shed 2 bases, with 10 bases lying between them. The CDR3 runs 14 residues. The sample comes from a study of T cell responses to AZD1222 COVID-19 vaccine. Study-wide results and caveats: The sample set comprised mostly white British donors with more females, and clonal diversity was possibly underestimated. Distributed over spike, vaccine-associated CD4 TCRs predominated at 160-218 and 743-854. Spike-specific TCR breadth and depth both grew after two AZD1222 doses. Nearly half of spike-specific TCRs reportedly target variant regions that are unmutated in the B.1.351 and B.1.1.7 variants.

Clones were read by immunoSEQ multiplex PCR, and TCRdb kept only the in-frame ones, dropping some. Of 150,000 to 200,000 clones listed, more than 85% are singletons. The source was peripheral blood, collected 28 days after the second AZD1222 dose. The TCR sequence derives from an adult who received the AZD1222 COVID-19 vaccine. The genes are TRBV28 and TRBJ1-2; D is ambiguous. CDR3 DNA: TGTGCCAGCAGTTTGCCCTCGCCGAACTATGGCTACACCTTC. Its translation: CASSLPSPNYGYTF.